The subject of this entry is one T cell receptor beta chain. Its antigen is not yet known. Base quality data are lacking; no much larger clone is found one base away. TCR CDR3 regions were amplified from genomic DNA by multiplex PCR using the deep immunoSEQ assay. For each cell subset, the extracted genomic DNA was distributed evenly across all wells of several immunoSEQ 96-well plates, and each plate served as one replicate. For sorted subsets, around 200 ng genomic DNA, equal to 25,000 to 35,000 T cell genomes, was loaded into each replicate PCR. Purified libraries were quantified with a Qubit 3.0 fluorometer, sized on a Bioanalyzer 2100, and re-quantified with the KAPA Library Quantification kit. Every immunoSEQ 96-well plate was sequenced on a separate single-read 150-cycle Illumina NextSeq 550 flow cell. On the study's bioinformatics: Because the immunoSEQ output included only junctional sequences and no quality scores, the filtering could not be the same as the filtering used for full-length reads. To assign V/J genes and CDR3, sequences were annotated using PyIR, a Python wrapper for IgBLAST v1.9, with IMGT germline references. Reads were filtered out if the reads had weak V/J assignments (E-value above 1e-6), no CDR3, stop codons, out-of-frame junctions, or ambiguous translated residues. A V3J clonotype was defined by an identical inferred V gene, J gene, and CDR3 amino acid sequence. To compute the percentage overlap between repertoires, the number of shared unique clonotypes was divided by the size of the smaller repertoire. Richness of each repertoire was evaluated using RTK rarefaction, the Chao1 estimator, and Recon v2.1 estimates of unobserved clonotypes. For all TCRbeta clonotypes obtained by the gDNA method from a few donors, generation probabilities were computed with OLGA. Sourced from immuneACCESS, this table was stored by TCRdb with only in-frame sequences that have V and J called. A share of the clones is absent; for the studies checked, an unresolved V gene accounts for under half, and the remainder has no known explanation. The DNA was the basis for D and trimming; V, J and clone size are from that table. For this sample there are roughly 1,600,000 clones; approximately 98.5% appear just once. In total, the top ten clones hold approximately 0.38% of the sample.

The donors were healthy, HIV-negative adults who had no recently reported acute infections or vaccinations. Only Caucasian adults living in Nashville, Tennessee, USA were represented among the donors. CD4+ T cells were enriched by magnetic negative selection, after which naive cells were positively selected on CD45RA and the negative fraction was taken as the memory subset. Blood was obtained by leukapheresis, after which PBMCs were separated by Ficoll-Histopaque density gradient centrifugation and cryopreserved in liquid nitrogen vapor phase. Purity and quantity of every magnetically sorted T cell population were checked by analytical flow cytometry. Genomic DNA was isolated from every sorted fraction and measured by UV absorbance on a Nanodrop 2000c. This record comes from a study of shared clonotypes between healthy human individuals (dated by TCRdb to between 2020 and 2021). Notes on the research overall: The cohort comprised two women and a few men aged 18 to 49 years. Per donor, three plates each were used for CD4 naive and CD4 memory, two for CD8 naive, and one for CD8 memory. Blood TCR repertoires of about five healthy adults were deeply sequenced to estimate repertoire size and the extent of clonotype sharing between individuals. Libraries were prepared and TCR repertoires were sequenced by different laboratories using diverse techniques, in order to increase sequencing depth and limit assay-specific biases. Between about 0.9 and 10 billion PBMCs per donor were obtained by leukapheresis. Beyond this particular receptor, the publication reports: Clonotypes shared by all four sorted-subset donors showed higher generation probabilities than non-shared clonotypes. The small number of donors limited the genetic and exposure-history diversity represented. Sharing across a few donors was observed for 5% to 6.5% of naive CD4, around 3.5% of naive CD8, 2% to 2.5% of memory CD4, and roughly 0.43% of memory CD8 clonotypes. Naive subsets generally had larger estimated clonotype richness than memory subsets. Sampling was restricted to blood, and TCR repertoires in tissue are likely to differ from TCR repertoires in blood. Based on pairwise subsampling, the degree of clonotype sharing among donors was expected to be affected by sequencing depth. Rarefaction of sorted-subset datasets indicated incomplete sequencing despite the large sequencing depth.

The origin of this receptor is a man between 25 and 39 years old in good health. Sequencing input: naive CD4+ T cells sorted from blood. The cell subset or site label on this specimen signifies: CD45RA+ positively selected.

The CDR3 sequence is CAIAREGLREQFF. The bases are TGTGCCATTGCTCGGGAGGGCCTTCGGGAGCAGTTCTTC. The chain is made from TRBV10-3 and TRBJ2-1, with 8 bases matching TRBD2. Counted from cysteine to phenylalanine, this CDR3 has 13 amino acids. The DNA shown is the 39-base CDR3, in frame from base 1. For this chain, trimming is 9 bases at the V end and 10 bases at the J end, and the number of junction bases without a gene match is 11. The germline V gene specifies ENHRY as CDR1 and SYGVKD as CDR2.